Listed below are T cell receptor beta chains from one sample, sequenced in a study of blood T cell repertoires in COVID-19. The data were produced by immunoSEQ multiplex PCR, yet TCRdb's version contains in-frame clones alone and is incomplete. This table holds just over 65,000 clones, about 90% found once. The sample consisted of peripheral blood. Every receptor here comes from a man between 60 and 75 years old with acute or convalescent COVID-19. The CDR3 runs from the conserved cysteine through the conserved F or W.

TRBV5-1	TRBJ1-2	CASSFGTNYGYTF
TRBV18	TRBJ1-2	CASSPEGIPYGYTF
TRBV30	TRBJ1-6	CAWSRDNESPLHF
TRBV7-2	TRBJ1-1	CASSPTGEAFF
TRBV12-3/TRBV12-4	TRBJ1-2	CASSLSLLYGYTF
TRBV6-6	TRBJ1-1	CASSYTENTEAFF
TRBV9	TRBJ2-3	CASSAGHHTDTQYF
TRBV3-1/TRBV3-2	TRBJ2-3	CASSQLQGTDTQYF
TRBV7-8	TRBJ1-5	CASSLDQGNQPQHF
TRBV7-9	TRBJ2-2	CASSLQQLSNTGELFF
TRBV12-3/TRBV12-4	TRBJ1-6	CASSLYNSPLHF
TRBV5-1	TRBJ1-1	CASSLGQAHTEAFF
TRBV19	TRBJ1-1	CASSQQGYDTEAFF
TRBV27	TRBJ1-6	CASSLASDRLNSPLHF
TRBV6-5	TRBJ1-5	CASSYGQVSNQPQHF
TRBV5-4	TRBJ2-3	CASSGTDRASTQYF
TRBV7-9	TRBJ1-1	CASSSGTANTEAFF
TRBV7-9	TRBJ1-6	CASSWDMIDNSPLHF
TRBV6-1	TRBJ1-5	CASSDSQGVQPQHF
TRBV5-1	TRBJ2-5	CASSLQGAQETQYF
TRBV19	TRBJ2-1	CASSITVAGAYNEQFF
TRBV3-1/TRBV3-2	TRBJ2-7	CASSQGLAYEQYF
TRBV13	TRBJ1-2	CASSLSRAGLNYGYTF
TRBV12-3/TRBV12-4	TRBJ1-2	CANSFRGDGYTF
TRBV5-1	TRBJ2-2	CASSPRTGDPGELFF
TRBV19	TRBJ1-6	CASRDRASPLHF
TRBV19	TRBJ1-5	CASSSREDQPQHF
TRBV10-3	TRBJ2-6	CATLREFSGANVLTF
TRBV30	TRBJ2-5	CAWSIAGRQETQYF
TRBV5-6	TRBJ2-2	CASSLLKNRGPAGELFF
TRBV19	TRBJ1-2	CASSIVWDRHYGYTF
TRBV24-1	TRBJ2-2	CATSGPRRLAGGENTGELFF
TRBV7-2	TRBJ1-1	CASSLTRAPNTEAFF
TRBV9	TRBJ2-5	CASSRLTGATLETQYF
TRBV6-6	TRBJ2-7	CASSPTDRGTYEQYF
TRBV6-4	TRBJ2-3	CASRETATDTQYF
TRBV2	TRBJ1-1	CASSERILQPPGAFF
TRBV29-1	TRBJ1-6	CSVRQGVNSPLHF
TRBV5-1	TRBJ1-6	CASSREGSGNSPLHF
TRBV2	TRBJ1-5	CASSGIGGAASQPQHF
TRBV27	TRBJ2-7	CASRPGTGNYEQYF
TRBV29-1	TRBJ1-1	CSVGRVLNTEAFF